Sequencing of this T cell receptor (beta chain) was carried out in a study of T cells in Graves' hyperthyroidism and ophthalmopathy. Study background: Peripheral blood was secured at the point of initial diagnosis, before any treatment. Study observations and caveats: Through a model of 13 V-J features, ophthalmopathy was separated from stable hyperthyroidism. Most thyroid-expanded clonotypes above 0.001 were also found in blood.

TCR beta CDR3 sequences were amplified from RNA transcripts. A set of HTBI primers served as the primers for a first-round RT-PCR of the TCR CDR3. TCRdb re-derived calls from the multiplex PCR reads in MiXCR, one entry per CDR3 protein. The sample has roughly 740,000 distinct CDR3 sequences; over 15% are singletons. The germline V gene encodes CDR1 SGHNT and CDR2 YENEEA. V lost 4 bases and J lost 3; bases outside the gene matches: 3. The CDR3 totals 14 residues. To note about this clonotype: Its antigen is undetermined. A single base separates this from a much larger clone, so it may be a read error. Here the CDR3 omits its conserved ending phenylalanine or tryptophan, so a read error is the likely source.

The chain links TRBV11-3 to TRBJ2-7; TRBD1 agrees at 10 bases. The TCR originated in a man aged 18 to 29 with Graves' hyperthyroidism. The sample comprised blood. The CDR3 reads CASSSDRGNYEQYS. The CDR3 DNA reads TGTGCCAGCAGCTCGGACAGGGGGAACTACGAGCAGTACTCC.